This T cell receptor beta chain was sequenced in a study of blood T cell repertoires in COVID-19. Study-wide background: The United States, Italy and Spain supplied acute and convalescent COVID-19 samples. The analysed material was cDNA or gDNA that came from T cells, B-cell-depleted T cells, or PBMCs.

Methods used by the authors: Scientists estimated how many nucleated cells there were by amplifying reference gene primers. Profiling relied on immunoSEQ multiplex PCR, and the TCRdb table lists in-frame clones only, not all of them. Clone size and V and J calls were adopted from that table, with D and trimming inferred from the DNA. Among 35,000 to 55,000 clones listed, 70% to 90% were seen once. Sequencing used peripheral blood. This clonotype was obtained from a woman in her seventies in a cohort sampled during active COVID-19.

CDR3 coding DNA: TGTGCCAGCAGCTCACTAGTTTTCCAAGAGACCCAGTACTTC. This gives the protein CASSSLVFQETQYF. The rearrangement joins TRBV7-2 to TRBJ2-5; TRBD2 is a possible D gene (5 bases). CDR1 SGHTA and CDR2 FQGNSA come from the germline V gene. The germline V and J ends were trimmed by 4 bases and 1 base, with 10 bases remaining between them. The CDR3 contains 14 residues.